This T cell receptor beta chain was observed in a study of neoadjuvant anti-PD-1 for oral cavity cancer. Across the whole study: Before surgery, most patients got three to four biweekly 3 mg/kg nivolumab doses.

This clone has only a few counts. Germline CDR1 MNHEY, CDR2 SVGAGI. V dropped 4 bases and J dropped 7; count of bases not matched to a gene: 8. CDR3 length equals 15 residues. Only in-frame clones appear in the TCRdb table, and some are missing; sequencing was by immunoSEQ multiplex PCR. In the table there are roughly 16,000 clones, about 66% of which are singletons. This receptor was taken from a person aged 35-79 years with oral cavity squamous cell carcinoma. The J gene is TRBJ2-1, the V gene TRBV6-5; 9 bases are a match to TRBD2. Sequencing used PBMCs, obtained before nivolumab (anti-PD-1) treatment. Here the CDR3 DNA reads TGTGCCAGCAGTTCCGGGACTAGCATCCGGAATGAGCAGTTCTTC. Protein sequence: CASSSGTSIRNEQFF.